This T cell receptor (beta chain) originates from a study of OX40 agonist ivuxolimab in advanced cancers. Study context: Dose-escalation patients' cancers were hepatocellular carcinoma, melanoma, renal cell or head and neck cancer. Study-wide findings and caveats: More expanded clones were found, on average, in CD8+ than in CD4+ T cells. Low normalized clonal expansion also occurred in some nonresponding patients.

The trim removed 0 bases at V and 5 bases at J, leaving 4 bases unmatched. CDR1 SGHRS and CDR2 YFSETQ come from the germline V gene. This CDR3 spans 16 amino acids. Of note for this clone: What it binds is unknown.

Sequencing used immunoSEQ multiplex PCR; TCRdb keeps in-frame clones, though not all of them. Here the sample spans 96,000 or so clones, 70% to 85% being singletons. This sequence originates from an adult with an advanced solid tumor such as melanoma, head and neck, liver or kidney cancer. The sample consisted of CD4+ or CD8+ T cells sorted from blood, taken in a trial of the OX40 agonist ivuxolimab. V gene TRBV5-1 combines with J gene TRBJ2-5; 13 bases line up with TRBD2. CDR3 bases: TGCGCCAGCAGCTTGGGGACTAGCGGGAGTAGGGAGACCCAGTACTTC. Translation gives CASSLGTSGSRETQYF.